What follows are 28 T cell receptor beta chains derived from one specimen sequenced in a study of blood T cell repertoires in COVID-19. Clones were sequenced by immunoSEQ multiplex PCR, and TCRdb holds only the in-frame ones, with some missing. Of approximately 160,000 clones listed, approximately 82% were seen once; the top ten hold 3.6%. The sample was PBMCs or T cells enriched from blood (not recorded which). These receptors originate from a woman aged 50 to 60 in a cohort exposed to, infected with or recovered from COVID-19 (not recorded which).

The V gene is TRBV18, the J gene TRBJ1-1; 9 bases match TRBD1. CDR3 size: 16 residues. Unmatched junction bases numbered 5, after V lost 3 bases and J lost 0 bases. In germline, CDR1 is KGHSH, CDR2 LQKENI. Here the CDR3 reads CASSPPGQGMNTEAFF. As DNA, the CDR3 is TGTGCCAGCTCACCTCCGGGACAGGGAATGAACACTGAAGCTTTCTTT.

The V gene is TRBV7-5, the J gene TRBJ1-5. TRBV7-5 has pseudogene status. The CDR3 consists of 16 residues. CDR3 region: CARSLRRTGRNQPQHF. The DNA for the CDR3 is TGTGCCAGAAGCTTAAGGCGGACTGGGAGGAATCAGCCCCAGCATTTT.

The sample holds a few counts of this clone. The genes are TRBV6-5 and TRBJ2-3, with D hard to call. V was cut by 10 bases and J by 2 bases, with 13 bases left in between. CDR3 length: 13 amino acids. Germline lookup yields CDR1 MNHEY and CDR2 SVGAGI. This chain's CDR3 is CAITNRYTDTQYF. DNA for the CDR3: TGTGCCATCACTAACCGTTACACAGATACGCAGTATTTT.

The J gene is TRBJ2-4, the V gene TRBV4-3; TRBD2 is a possible D gene (7 bases). CDR1 LGHNA and CDR2 YSLEER come from the germline V gene. CDR3 length equals 15 residues. Trimming shortened V by 4 bases and J by 0 bases, and 10 bases separated the two germline ends. The CDR3 loop reads CASSPGGQAKNIQYF. DNA for the CDR3: TGCGCCAGCAGCCCGGGGGGCCAAGCCAAAAACATTCAGTACTTC.

The gene calls are TRBV2 and TRBJ1-4, with a possible D match to TRBD1 (5 bases). Trimming took 3 bases from V and 8 from J, leaving 10 bases between them. Per germline, CDR1 SNHLY and CDR2 FYNNEI. This CDR3 comprises 13 residues. Here the CDR3 reads CASSEDGGEKLFF. The CDR3 nucleotides are TGTGCCAGCAGTGAGGACGGGGGGGAAAAACTGTTTTTT.

This clone has only one observation. The rearrangement links TRBV10-3 to TRBJ2-3; 7 bases match TRBD1. Looked up from germline, CDR1 is ENHRY and CDR2 is SYGVKD. V lost 5 bases to trimming and J lost 0 bases; unmatched junction nucleotides: 11. CDR3 length: 17 amino acids. CDR3 loop: CAISRDRIETSTDTQYF. DNA of the CDR3: TGTGCCATCAGTCGGGACAGAATAGAAACTAGCACAGATACGCAGTATTTT.

This chain uses TRBV6-6 with TRBJ1-2, with D possibly being TRBD1 (6 bases). This CDR3 comprises 13 residues. V dropped 11 bases and J dropped 4 bases, with 17 bases sitting between them. Germline CDR1 and CDR2: MNHNY and SVGAGI (reference sequence). The CDR3 region is CAGGQRSSYGYTF. The DNA of the CDR3 is TGTGCCGGCGGACAGCGGTCGAGCTATGGCTACACCTTC.

The chain couples TRBV18 to TRBJ2-7; 8 nucleotides align to TRBD1. Germline V CDR1 and CDR2: KGHSH, LQKENI. With V trimmed by 4 bases and J by 5 bases, 10 bases remained unmatched. This CDR3 is 15 amino acids long. The CDR3 loop is CASSREQGVGDEQYF. CDR3 DNA: TGTGCCAGCTCACGTGAACAGGGGGTCGGGGACGAGCAGTACTTC.

The V and J genes are TRBV10-2 and TRBJ2-1; 11 positions agree with TRBD2. This CDR3 region has 15 residues. Per the germline V gene, CDR1 is WSHSY and CDR2 is SAAADI. V lost 8 bases, J lost 6 bases, and 9 bases stayed unmatched. The DNA of the CDR3 is TGCGCCAGCGGGTTAATAGCGGGGGGGCCCAATGAGCAGTTCTTC. It yields the protein CASGLIAGGPNEQFF.

The chain couples TRBV7-3 to TRBJ2-1; 7 bases match TRBD1. CDR1 and CDR2 (germline): SGHTA, FQGTGA. V lost 6 bases and J lost 6; bases outside the gene matches: 8. The CDR3 is made up of 14 amino acids. The CDR3 protein is CASRGTARTNEQFF. The CDR3 bases are TGTGCCAGCAGGGGGACAGCACGAACCAATGAGCAGTTCTTC.

This chain links TRBV12-3 or TRBV12-4 with TRBJ1-2; 9 nucleotides agree with TRBD1. This CDR3 is 13 amino acids long. V shed 4 bases, J shed 4 bases, and the junction held 1 base outside the gene matches. CDR3 bases: TGTGCCAGCAGTTCGACAGGGGGCTATGGCTACACCTTC. It encodes CASSSTGGYGYTF.

The rearrangement links TRBV19 to TRBJ2-6, with 11 positions matching TRBD1. Per germline, CDR1 LNHDA and CDR2 SQIVND (reference sequence). With 10 bases clipped from V and 0 bases from J, the junction kept 8 bases outside the gene matches. CDR3 length equals 17 residues. The CDR3 coding sequence is TGTGCCACCTCGCGGGGGACAGGGGGCTCTGGGGCCAACGTCCTGACTTTC. This codes for CATSRGTGGSGANVLTF.

Remarks on this clone: At one of its ends the junction is not consistent with the germline gene, which may arise from a read error. This chain joins TRBV7-7 and TRBJ2-2, with 7 bases identical to TRBD2. CDR3 length: 16 amino acids. Germline V gene sequence: CDR1 SSHAT, CDR2 FNYEAQ (reference sequence). Written as DNA, the CDR3 is TGTGCTAGCAGCTTAATGCGGGGGACGAACACCGGGGAGCTGTTTTTT. Translated: CASSLMRGTNTGELFF.

This chain connects TRBV9 to TRBJ2-3, with 13 bases fitting TRBD2. CDR1 and CDR2 (germline): SGDLS, YYNGEE. CDR3 length: 16 residues. Trimming at V came to 3 bases and at J to 7 bases, leaving 8 bases not matched to a gene. This CDR3 reads CASSGVTSGGRYTQYF. The CDR3 DNA reads as TGTGCCAGCAGCGGGGTGACTAGCGGGGGGAGGTATACGCAGTATTTT.

The rearrangement joins TRBV2 to TRBJ1-1; no clear D gene. The V gene lost 6 bases and the J gene lost 1 base, with 9 bases spanning the gap. Germline assignment: CDR1 SNHLY and CDR2 FYNNEI. CDR3 size: 13 residues. DNA for the CDR3: TGTGCCAGCAGGTGGGCACGGAACACTGAAGCTTTCTTT. This encodes CASRWARNTEAFF. The variable domain in full, with the rest retrieved from reference TRBV2 and TRBJ1-1, is EPEVTQTPSHQVTQMGQEVILRCVPISNHLYFYWYRQILGQKVEFLVSFYNNEISEKSEIFDDQFSVERPDGSNFTLKIRSTKLEDSAMYFCASRWARNTEAFFGQGTRLTVV.

The chain carries TRBV5-1 and TRBJ1-1; D is perhaps TRBD1 (5 bases). CDR1 is SGHRS, CDR2 YFSETQ, per germline. The CDR3 length is 15 residues. The V and J ends lost 0 bases and 6 bases respectively, with 15 bases between them. The DNA of the CDR3 is TGCGCCAGCAGCTTGGGGAGGGAATGGGACTCTGAAGCTTTCTTT. Its translation is CASSLGREWDSEAFF.

V and J are TRBV5-4 and TRBJ2-3, with D possibly being TRBD2 (7 bases). Trimming removed 5 bases from V and 4 bases from J, with 20 bases in between. Germline V gives CDR1 SGHNT, CDR2 YYREEE (reference sequence). CDR3 length: 16 residues. Here the CDR3 DNA reads TGTGCCAGCAGGGGGGTCGGGGGGCCCTCTCCAGATACGCAGTATTTT. This encodes CASRGVGGPSPDTQYF. Full variable domain (missing parts from reference TRBV5-4 and TRBJ2-3): ETGVTQSPTHLIKTRGQQVTLRCSSQSGHNTVSWYQQALGQGPQFIFQYYREEENGRGNFPPRFSGLQFPNYSSELNVNALELDDSALYLCASRGVGGPSPDTQYFGPGTRLTVL.

This clone was observed a few times. V and J are TRBV11-2 and TRBJ2-7, with D tentatively TRBD1 (5 bases). Germline-derived CDR1 and CDR2 are SGHAT and FQNNGV. V shed 0 bases and J shed 4 bases, with 13 bases lying between them. CDR3 length: 15 residues. The CDR3 here is CASSLESGLSYEQYF. CDR3 bases: TGTGCCAGCAGCTTAGAGTCAGGGTTGTCGTACGAGCAGTACTTC.

The chain uses TRBV24-1 and TRBJ2-2; possibly TRBD1 for D (5 bases). The ends were cut back, 3 bases at V and 5 bases at J, with 12 bases in the middle. The germline gives CDR1 KGHDR, CDR2 SFDVKD. The CDR3 has 15 amino acids. CDR3 sequence (DNA): TGTGCCACCAGTGATCCCCGTCAGGGTACCGGGGAGCTGTTTTTT. This gives the protein CATSDPRQGTGELFF.

The V call is TRBV5-6, the J call TRBJ1-6; D perhaps matches TRBD1 (5 bases). The CDR3 contains 15 residues. Germline lookup yields CDR1 SGHDT and CDR2 YYEEEE. Trimming took 4 bases from V and 6 from J, leaving 14 bases between them. The CDR3 coding sequence is TGTGCCAGCAGCCCCGGGACTTTTCCTAATTCACCCCTCCACTTT. Protein product: CASSPGTFPNSPLHF.

This clone was found a few times. The chain links TRBV7-9 to TRBJ2-5; D is possibly TRBD2 (6 bases). CDR1 SEHNR and CDR2 FQNEAQ come from the germline V gene (reference sequence). The CDR3 is made up of 15 amino acids. V shed 1 base and J shed 5 bases, with 14 bases lying between them. CDR3 nucleotides: TGTGCCAGCAGCTTAGACGGGACTCCGGAGGAGACCCAGTACTTC. Protein product: CASSLDGTPEETQYF.

The genes are TRBV7-2 and TRBJ1-1; perhaps TRBD1 as D (6 bases). V was pared by 1 base and J by 4 bases, with 13 bases between. Per germline, CDR1 SGHTA and CDR2 FQGNSA. This CDR3 has 15 residues. CDR3 region: CASSLGAGEGTEAFF. CDR3 bases: TGTGCCAGCAGCTTAGGGGCAGGGGAAGGCACTGAAGCTTTCTTT.

The chain couples TRBV30 to TRBJ1-5, with D possibly matching TRBD1 (6 bases). V was cut by 5 bases and J by 0 bases, with 20 bases left in between. Germline CDR1 GTSNPN, CDR2 SVGIG (reference sequence). The CDR3 has 17 residues. In DNA form, the CDR3 reads TGTGCCTGGGGTGGTTTGGGACAACAGTATAGCAATCAGCCCCAGCATTTT. Residues: CAWGGLGQQYSNQPQHF.

This chain uses TRBV30 with TRBJ1-5, with 10 bases matching TRBD1. The CDR3 has 14 residues. J was trimmed by 7 bases and V by 4 bases; bases with no gene match: 7. The germline CDR1 and CDR2 sequences are GTSNPN and SVGIG (reference sequence). CDR3 residues: CAWKGGTGDQPQHF. The DNA for the CDR3 is TGTGCCTGGAAAGGCGGGACAGGGGACCAGCCCCAGCATTTT.

This chain joins TRBV6-5 and TRBJ1-3; tentatively, D is TRBD1 (6 bases). Trimming removed 8 bases at V and 5 bases at J, with 13 bases between. The CDR3 loop spans 13 amino acids. Germline CDR1 is MNHEY and CDR2 is SVGAGI. CDR3: CASRPRGRNTIYF. The CDR3 coding sequence is TGTGCCAGCCGTCCCAGGGGCCGAAACACCATATATTTT.

The rearrangement uses TRBV28 and TRBJ2-7, with D maybe TRBD1 (6 bases). The CDR3 spans 13 residues. V was shortened by 5 bases and J by 4 bases, with 12 bases between the two germline ends. CDR1 is MDHEN, CDR2 SYDVKM, per germline. This CDR3 is CASSPGTNYEQYF. The CDR3 DNA reads as TGTGCCAGCAGTCCAGGGACAAATTACGAGCAGTACTTC. The full variable domain, with the rest looked up from reference TRBV28 and TRBJ2-7, is DVKVTQSSRYLVKRTGEKVFLECVQDMDHENMFWYRQDPGLGLRLIYFSYDVKMKEKGDIPEGYSVSREKKERFSLILESASTNQTSMYLCASSPGTNYEQYFGPGTRLTVT.

The CDR3 coding sequence is TGTGCCAGCAGTGACTCGATAGCGGGAGAGCGTAGTGAGCAGTTCTTC. As protein: CASSDSIAGERSEQFF. This chain uses TRBV6-4 with TRBJ2-1; 9 nucleotides match TRBD2. Trimming took 0 bases from V and 9 from J; bases not matched to a gene: 9. Per germline, CDR1 MRHNA and CDR2 SNTAGT. The CDR3 sequence is 16 residues long.

This clone was seen once. In nucleotides, the CDR3 is TGCGCCAGCAGCTTCGGACTAGCGGGGGGAAACAAGGAAGAGACCCAGTACTTC. Translation: CASSFGLAGGNKEETQYF. The chain recombines TRBV5-1 with TRBJ2-5; 14 positions agree with TRBD2. This CDR3 is built from 18 residues. V gave up 2 bases and J gave up 3 bases; unmatched junction bases: 9. Germline V lookup: CDR1 SGHRS, CDR2 YFSETQ.